This T cell receptor (beta chain) was sequenced during a study of blood T cell repertoires in COVID-19 (dated by TCRdb to the early 2020s). Concerning the study at large: Collaborator samples came from the United States, Italy and Spain and covered acute and convalescent phases of COVID-19. The material from the prospective study consisted of cDNA or gDNA derived from T cells, B-cell-depleted T cells, or PBMCs. Deeply sampled blood TCRbeta repertoires from subjects exposed to, actively infected with, or recovered from COVID-19 were included in the dataset. A freely available public database, intended as a resource for researchers studying the immune response to SARS-CoV-2, is where the repertoires were released. The samples were drawn from the first 160 participants of the ongoing ImmuneRACE study and from over 950 subjects provided by 6 global collaborators. Nearly every sample came with metadata listing a de-identified subject ID, COVID-19 status, age in years and sex. Where HLA class I and class II types were available, the types were taken from metadata supplied by the sample provider, not from assay-based typing.

Paper-wide results and their limitations: How much clinical and demographic metadata was included differed by source and by participant, and the metadata was provided uncurated.

Each collaborating institution followed its own protocols to collect whole blood in K2EDTA tubes. For TCRbeta analysis, collaborators shipped samples as frozen whole blood, isolated PBMCs, or DNA extracted from either of those sample types. Concerning this clone itself: Its recognized antigen is unknown. Base qualities were left out, and no much larger clone turns up one base away.

The CDR3 contains 13 residues, cysteine and phenylalanine counted. The DNA shown is the 39-base CDR3, in frame from base 1. CDR1 and CDR2, looked up from the germline V gene (reference sequence), are SEHNR and FQNEAQ. The V end loses 1 base and the J end loses 5 bases, and a stretch of 8 bases separates them. TCRbeta CDR3 regions were amplified from genomic DNA using the immunoSEQ Assay, a bias-controlled multiplex PCR. Processing in the source paper ran as follows. Within the assay, amplification of reference gene primers was used to estimate how many nucleated cells each sample contained. To quantify the absolute abundance of each unique TCRbeta CDR3 rearrangement, sequence reads were collapsed and filtered. For each sample, productive Simpson clonality was calculated as the square root of Simpson's diversity index across productive rearrangements. The table comes from immuneACCESS by way of TCRdb, which keeps in-frame sequences with V and J called. Part of the clones is missing from these tables; in studies checked, under half for an unresolved V gene and the rest for unknown reasons. That table is the source of V, J and clone size, and D and trimming were worked out from the DNA. This sample holds around 380,000 clones; about 80% were observed only once. Under 1.2% of the sample lies in the top ten.

This TCR was recovered from a human donor with acute or convalescent COVID-19. The donor label of this sample is uncertain. The sequenced sample was peripheral blood. Recombination joined TRBV7-9 with TRBJ1-1; no D gene can be assigned with confidence. Here the CDR3 is given as CASSLDTRTEAFF. The DNA reads TGTGCCAGCAGCTTAGATACCCGGACTGAAGCTTTCTTT.